This record covers a single TCR beta chain. Distinct nucleotide sequences in the sample also encode this CDR3. Profiling relied on immunoSEQ multiplex PCR, and the TCRdb table lists in-frame clones only, not all of them. This table has tens of thousands of clones, about 90% appearing once. This specimen comes from a study of T cell changes during pregnancy in multiple sclerosis. The sample consisted of CD4+ T cells from peripheral blood mononuclear cells, taken in the first trimester of pregnancy. This TCR was recovered from a female donor with multiple sclerosis, enrolled in a pregnancy study.

The CDR3 DNA sequence: TGTGCCAGCAGCTTGGCAGGGGGTGGAGAGACCCAGTACTTC. Amino acid sequence: CASSLAGGGETQYF. This sequence joins TRBV5-4 and TRBJ2-5; 7 bases are shared with TRBD1. CDR3 size: 14 residues. Germline V CDR1 and CDR2: SGHNT, YYREEE (reference sequence). The V gene end was trimmed by 0 bases and the J gene end by 4 bases; junction bases not matched to a gene: 3. The whole variable domain, filled in from reference TRBV5-4 and TRBJ2-5, reads ETGVTQSPTHLIKTRGQQVTLRCSSQSGHNTVSWYQQALGQGPQFIFQYYREEENGRGNFPPRFSGLQFPNYSSELNVNALELDDSALYLCASSLAGGGETQYFGPGTRLLVL.